The 12 T cell receptor beta chains listed next were all sequenced from one sample in a study of T cell changes during pregnancy in multiple sclerosis. TCRdb keeps only in-frame clones here, not all; method: immunoSEQ multiplex PCR. The table has tens of thousands of clones, about 91% seen once; the top ten hold approximately 0.21%. The material was CD4+ T cells from peripheral blood mononuclear cells, obtained in the second trimester of pregnancy. The receptors shown here come from a female donor with multiple sclerosis, enrolled in a pregnancy study.

This chain connects TRBV7-3 to TRBJ2-7, with TRBD1 matching 7 bases. J was trimmed by 3 bases and V by 3 bases; bases with no gene match: 2. CDR1 and CDR2 from the germline V gene are SGHTA and FQGTGA. The CDR3 has 13 amino acids. The CDR3 here is CASSFGTDYEQYF. The CDR3 DNA reads as TGTGCCAGCAGCTTCGGGACAGACTACGAGCAGTACTTC. The full variable domain, with the rest looked up from reference TRBV7-3 and TRBJ2-7, is GAGVSQTPSNKVTEKGKYVELRCDPISGHTALYWYRQSLGQGPEFLIYFQGTGAADDSGLPNDRFFAVRPEGSVSTLKIQRTERGDSAVYLCASSFGTDYEQYFGPGTRLTVT.

This chain connects TRBV2 to TRBJ1-1; TRBD1 matches 7 bases. Germline V gene sequence: CDR1 SNHLY, CDR2 FYNNEI. Trimming cost V 2 bases and J 3 bases; bases outside gene matches: 3. This CDR3 spans 14 amino acids. The CDR3 is CASSERTGDTEAFF. The CDR3 DNA follows: TGTGCCAGCAGTGAACGGACAGGTGACACTGAAGCTTTCTTT.

This chain links TRBV5-1 with TRBJ2-1; TRBD2 matches 11 bases. The germline V gene has CDR1 SGHRS and CDR2 YFSETQ. This CDR3 comprises 15 residues. Trimming removed 5 bases from V and 8 bases from J; junction bases left unmatched: 9. The CDR3 nucleotides read TGCGCCAGCAGGCGACTAGCGGGGCTTTCGGATGAGCAGTTCTTC. Its translation: CASRRLAGLSDEQFF.

This chain links TRBV6-6 with TRBJ1-2; a weak D match, TRBD1 (5 bases). The CDR3 extends over 13 amino acids. The V gene's germline CDR1 is MNHNY and CDR2 SVGAGI (reference sequence). V lost 2 bases to trimming and J lost 6 bases, with 10 bases between them. CDR3: CASSYAGNDGYTF. CDR3 nucleotides: TGTGCCAGCAGTTACGCAGGGAACGATGGCTACACCTTC.

The chain links TRBV18 to TRBJ2-6; the D is unclear. The V end was cut by 6 bases, the J end by 0 bases, with 6 bases between. The length of the CDR3 is 14 residues. Per germline, CDR1 KGHSH and CDR2 LQKENI. The CDR3 region has the DNA TGTGCCAGCTCCTCCAGCTCTGGGGCCAACGTCCTGACTTTC. As protein: CASSSSSGANVLTF.

The chain employs TRBV27 and TRBJ1-6, with 7 bases lining up with TRBD1. Trimming removed 0 bases from V and 7 bases from J; junction bases left unmatched: 6. Per germline, CDR1 MNHEY and CDR2 SMNVEV (reference sequence). The CDR3 extends over 16 amino acids. The CDR3 reads CASSLSGGSSNSPLHF. As DNA, the CDR3 is TGTGCCAGCAGTTTATCAGGGGGCAGTTCCAATTCACCCCTCCACTTT.

The V and J genes are TRBV19 and TRBJ2-7; tentatively, D is TRBD2 (6 bases). V lost 7 bases and J 6 bases, leaving 16 bases between the germline ends. Per germline, CDR1 LNHDA and CDR2 SQIVND (reference sequence). The CDR3 extends over 13 amino acids. This chain's CDR3 is CASTGVQGGEQYF. Written as DNA, the CDR3 is TGTGCCAGTACGGGGGTTCAGGGAGGCGAGCAGTACTTC.

J is TRBJ2-5 and V is TRBV19, with 7 bases lining up with TRBD1. The CDR3 has 14 amino acids. J was trimmed by 4 bases and V by 5 bases; bases with no gene match: 7. Germline V gives CDR1 LNHDA, CDR2 SQIVND (reference sequence). The DNA for the CDR3 is TGTGCCAGTAGTGCGACAGGGTTGCGAGAGACCCAGTACTTC. Translated, it gives CASSATGLRETQYF.

This clone was observed once. DNA of the CDR3: TGTGCCAGTAGTATGTCGGGGAAATATGAAAAACTGTTTTTT. This codes for CASSMSGKYEKLFF. The gene calls are TRBV19 and TRBJ1-4; D unclear. This CDR3 has 14 amino acids. V gave up 3 bases and J gave up 6 bases, with 11 bases separating them. Germline-derived CDR1 and CDR2 are LNHDA and SQIVND (reference sequence).

The chain combines TRBV2 with TRBJ2-1; TRBD2 might be the D (6 bases). V was clipped by 1 base and J by 0 bases, with 34 bases between them. Germline V CDR1 and CDR2: SNHLY, FYNNEI. The CDR3 has 24 amino acids. The CDR3 DNA follows: TGTGCCAGCAGTGAAGAAACCGGGAGAGCCACAACGAAGCCTTCAACGAGCTCCTACAATGAGCAGTTCTTC. Its protein product is CASSEETGRATTKPSTSSYNEQFF.

This chain connects TRBV7-3 to TRBJ2-7; 12 bases are a match to TRBD2. Looked up from germline, CDR1 is SGHTA and CDR2 is FQGTGA. J was trimmed by 7 bases and V by 1 base; bases with no gene match: 2. This CDR3 is 14 amino acids long. The CDR3, as DNA: TGTGCCAGCAGCTTAAACGGACTAGCGGGGGAGCAGTACTTC. This sequence encodes CASSLNGLAGEQYF.

The chain joins TRBV19 to TRBJ2-7; D remains ambiguous. CDR1 is LNHDA, CDR2 SQIVND, per germline (reference sequence). The CDR3 consists of 13 residues. Trimming pared 7 bases from V and 0 bases from J, leaving 10 bases between. The CDR3 coding sequence is TGTGCCAGTATGGCCTCTGGCTCCTACGAGCAGTACTTC. Residues: CASMASGSYEQYF.